These T cell receptor beta chains were read from a single sample in a study of T cell responses to AZD1222 COVID-19 vaccine. Clones were sequenced by immunoSEQ multiplex PCR, and TCRdb holds only the in-frame ones, with some missing. The data show 80,000 to 100,000 clones, around nine tenths seen once. The source material was peripheral blood, sampled on day 0 of AZD1222 vaccination. These receptors were obtained from an adult in good health. Both conserved end residues are part of each CDR3. D genes are given only for firm matches. Part of the rows lack a size; the others show once, few, many or a class for expanded clones.

TRBV15	NA	few	13	TRBJ2-7	CATSRSRDGEQYF	TGTGCCACCAGCAGAAGCAGGGATGGCGAGCAGTACTTC
TRBV11-2	NA	NA	15	TRBJ1-4	CASSWVRSTNEKLFF	TGTGCCAGCAGCTGGGTCAGGTCAACTAATGAAAAACTGTTTTTT
TRBV10-3	TRBD1	NA	16	TRBJ2-3	CAIREPGTGGRDTQYF	TGTGCCATCAGAGAGCCCGGGACAGGAGGCCGCGATACGCAGTATTTT
TRBV28	NA	NA	14	TRBJ1-2	CASSFVTGRYGYTF	TGTGCCAGCAGTTTTGTAACAGGGCGGTATGGCTACACCTTC
TRBV6-5	TRBD1	NA	16	TRBJ2-2	CASSYSQGVGTGELFF	TGTGCCAGCAGTTACTCCCAGGGGGTGGGCACCGGGGAGCTGTTTTTT
TRBV24-1	TRBD1	NA	13	TRBJ2-5	CATSERGRETQYF	TGTGCCACCAGTGAGAGGGGGCGGGAGACCCAGTACTTC
TRBV25-1	TRBD2	once	14	TRBJ2-7	CASKGTSGIYEQYF	TGTGCCAGCAAAGGGACTAGCGGGATCTACGAGCAGTACTTC
TRBV30	TRBD1	NA	14	TRBJ2-7	CAWIPPGQGNEQYF	TGTGCCTGGATACCCCCCGGACAGGGAAACGAGCAGTACTTC
TRBV7-9	TRBD1	NA	15	TRBJ2-7	CASSLPTGGKYEQYF	TGTGCCAGCAGCTTGCCAACAGGGGGCAAATACGAGCAGTACTTC
TRBV11-2	NA	NA	14	TRBJ1-2	CASSLGGHREGYTF	TGTGCCAGCAGCTTAGGGGGACACCGTGAGGGCTACACCTTC
TRBV21-1	NA	NA	14	TRBJ1-4	CASSKYNPFDGPVF	TGTGCCAGCAGCAAATATAATCCTTTCGACGGCCCAGTTTTT
TRBV5-1	TRBD1	NA	13	TRBJ2-7	CASSMGTDYEQYF	TGCGCCAGCAGTATGGGGACAGACTACGAGCAGTACTTC
TRBV5-1	TRBD2	NA	19	TRBJ2-3	CASSNWRLAGVFSTDTQYF	TGCGCCAGCAGCAATTGGAGGCTAGCGGGGGTCTTTAGCACAGATACGCAGTATTTT
TRBV3-1/TRBV3-2	TRBD1	NA	13	TRBJ1-1	CASSHQGAERAFF	TGTGCCAGCAGCCACCAGGGGGCGGAACGGGCTTTCTTT
TRBV12-3/TRBV12-4	NA	NA	13	TRBJ2-7	CASSPTASYEQYF	TGTGCCAGCAGCCCGACAGCGTCCTACGAGCAGTACTTC
TRBV4-3	NA	NA	17	TRBJ2-7	CASSQEAGMELPYEQYF	TGCGCCAGCAGCCAAGAAGCAGGGATGGAGCTGCCCTACGAGCAGTACTTC
TRBV7-2	TRBD1	NA	17	TRBJ1-2	CASSLTGTGISRRGYTF	TGTGCCAGCAGCTTGACCGGGACAGGGATTAGTCGGCGGGGCTACACCTTC
TRBV18	TRBD1	NA	15	TRBJ2-7	CASSSTGVVGYEQYF	TGTGCCAGCTCAAGTACAGGGGTAGTAGGCTACGAGCAGTACTTC
TRBV9	NA	NA	16	TRBJ2-6	CASSVALKSGANVLTF	TGTGCCAGCAGCGTAGCTTTAAAATCTGGGGCCAACGTCCTGACTTTC
TRBV5-1	TRBD1	NA	16	TRBJ2-1	CASSRTGVTSYNEQFF	TGCGCCAGCAGCAGGACAGGGGTTACCTCCTACAATGAGCAGTTCTTC